Shown below are 26 T cell receptor beta chains from a single sample sequenced in a study of T cell responses to AZD1222 COVID-19 vaccine. The data were produced by immunoSEQ multiplex PCR, yet TCRdb's version contains in-frame clones alone and is incomplete. The table has 95,000 to 110,000 clones, 70% to 90% seen once. The material sequenced was peripheral blood, taken on day 0 of AZD1222 vaccination. All receptors come from an adult in good health.

The chain couples TRBV28 to TRBJ2-3; 9 bases match TRBD1. Trimming cost V 4 bases and J 2 bases; bases outside gene matches: 7. The germline CDR1 and CDR2 sequences are MDHEN and SYDVKM. The CDR3 covers 16 residues. The CDR3 here is CASSYNRGRFTDTQYF. The CDR3 nucleotides read TGTGCCAGCAGTTACAACAGGGGGCGGTTCACAGATACGCAGTATTTT.

The V call is TRBV9, the J call TRBJ2-3; 10 bases agree with TRBD2. CDR1 is SGDLS and CDR2 is YYNGEE in the germline V gene. The CDR3 consists of 16 residues. Trimming took 1 base from V and 2 from J; bases not matched to a gene: 4. In DNA form, the CDR3 reads TGTGCCAGCAGCGTACGGCTAGCGGGAGCCACAGATACGCAGTATTTT. Translated: CASSVRLAGATDTQYF.

The J gene is TRBJ1-6, the V gene TRBV28; TRBD1 matches at 9 bases. This CDR3 spans 17 amino acids. V trimming: 2 bases; J trimming: 0 bases; junction bases outside the gene matches: 2. Germline loops: CDR1 MDHEN, CDR2 SYDVKM. As DNA, the CDR3 is TGTGCCAGCAGTTTAGGACAGGGGATCTCCTATAATTCACCCCTCCACTTT. This translates into CASSLGQGISYNSPLHF. Based on the CDR3 plus reference TRBV28 and TRBJ1-6, the full variable domain is DVKVTQSSRYLVKRTGEKVFLECVQDMDHENMFWYRQDPGLGLRLIYFSYDVKMKEKGDIPEGYSVSREKKERFSLILESASTNQTSMYLCASSLGQGISYNSPLHFGNGTRLTVT.

The gene calls are TRBV5-5 and TRBJ2-7, with 9 bases identical to TRBD2. The V gene end was trimmed by 0 bases and the J gene end by 3 bases; junction bases not matched to a gene: 4. The CDR3 length is 15 residues. CDR1 is SGHKS, CDR2 YYEKEE, per germline (reference sequence). The CDR3 DNA follows: TGTGCCAGCAGCTTGGGTCTAGCGGGGCTCTACGAGCAGTACTTC. It yields the protein CASSLGLAGLYEQYF.

This clone appeared a few times. The chain combines TRBV28 with TRBJ2-7, with 7 bases aligning to TRBD1. CDR1 and CDR2 (germline): MDHEN, SYDVKM. The V gene end was trimmed by 1 base and the J gene end by 2 bases; junction bases not matched to a gene: 11. The CDR3 contains 17 residues. CDR3 in amino acids: CASSLYPRTGMAYEQYF. In DNA form, the CDR3 reads TGTGCCAGCAGTTTATACCCCCGGACAGGAATGGCCTACGAGCAGTACTTC.

This clone was found once. The chain couples TRBV5-1 to TRBJ2-5; a weak D match, TRBD2 (6 bases). The germline V gene encodes CDR1 SGHRS and CDR2 YFSETQ. The V end lost 4 bases, the J end lost 2 bases, and 12 bases lay between the germline ends. This CDR3 region has 14 residues. The chain's CDR3 is CASSRGNQQETQYF. CDR3 in DNA: TGCGCCAGCAGCCGGGGGAATCAGCAAGAGACCCAGTACTTC.

This clone was observed once. The chain employs TRBV5-8 and TRBJ2-7; 11 nucleotides agree with TRBD1. Germline V gives CDR1 SGHTS, CDR2 YDEGEE. The CDR3 totals 14 residues. Germline trimming cut 5 bases from V and 6 bases from J; bases unmatched to any gene: 7. The CDR3 region has the DNA TGTGCCAGCAGTCCAAGGGACAGGGGGAGCGAGCAGTACTTC. Encoded protein: CASSPRDRGSEQYF.

This clone was found once. One junction end does not reproduce the germline sequence, and a read error may be involved. The rearrangement uses TRBV3-1 (or the pseudogene TRBV3-2) and TRBJ1-4; weak D call: TRBD1 (6 bases). The CDR3 sequence is 14 residues long. Germline loops: CDR1 LGHDT, CDR2 YNNKEL (reference sequence). CDR3 sequence reads: CASRDRAAKEKLFF. The CDR3 DNA reads as TGTGCCAGCAGGGACAGAGCCGCTAAAGAAAAACTGTTTTTT.

This chain connects TRBV7-2 to TRBJ1-3, with D possibly being TRBD1 (5 bases). The CDR3 covers 16 residues. V was trimmed by 3 bases and J by 0 bases, leaving 12 bases between them. Germline CDR1 SGHTA, CDR2 FQGNSA. CDR3 in DNA: TGTGCCAGCAGCTTCCGGCAGGGCGTCTCTGGAAACACCATATATTTT. Its translation is CASSFRQGVSGNTIYF.

The chain has TRBV5-1 and TRBJ2-7, with TRBD1 matching over 8 bases. The V segment lost 1 base and the J segment 2 bases; nucleotides outside the gene matches: 2. The CDR3 has 14 residues. The germline CDR1 and CDR2 sequences are SGHRS and YFSETQ. The CDR3 here is CASSLLTGAYEQYF. In DNA form, the CDR3 reads TGCGCCAGCAGCTTGCTGACAGGGGCCTACGAGCAGTACTTC.

CDR3 bases: TGTGCCAGCAGCCGTGGGAGGGGAGGGCTAACCGGGGAGCTGTTTTTT. Its protein product is CASSRGRGGLTGELFF. The chain combines TRBV7-3 with TRBJ2-2, with TRBD2 identical over 7 bases. The ends lost 5 bases at V and 5 bases at J; junction bases unmatched: 11. In germline, CDR1 is SGHTA, CDR2 FQGTGA. The CDR3 sequence is 16 residues long.

V is TRBV7-2 and J is TRBJ1-2; D ambiguous. Trimming left V 0 bases short and J 6 bases short, with 8 bases between. Germline V CDR1 and CDR2: SGHTA, FQGNSA. CDR3 length: 13 residues. The CDR3 region has the DNA TGTGCCAGCAGCTTAGCCCTTCCCGATGGCTACACCTTC. Translated, it gives CASSLALPDGYTF.

The rearrangement joins TRBV27 to TRBJ1-1; no clear D gene. The CDR3 sequence is 14 residues long. Germline-derived CDR1 and CDR2 are MNHEY and SMNVEV (reference sequence). V lost 6 bases and J 2 bases, leaving 13 bases between the germline ends. CDR3 sequence: CASRPQSVNTEAFF. The CDR3 bases are TGTGCCAGCAGACCCCAGTCAGTTAACACTGAAGCTTTCTTT.

The gene calls are TRBV28 and TRBJ2-1; D call uncertain. CDR1 MDHEN and CDR2 SYDVKM come from the germline V gene. This CDR3 is built from 10 residues. Between the trimmed V and J ends, which lost 5 bases and 8 bases, there was a span of 4 bases. CDR3 nucleotide sequence: TGTGCCAGCAGTCACCATGAGCAGTTCTTC. It encodes CASSHHEQFF.

The chain is built from TRBV7-2 and TRBJ2-5; maybe TRBD2 (6 bases). This CDR3 contains 16 residues. The germline V and J ends were trimmed by 0 bases and 5 bases, with 16 bases remaining between them. Germline CDR1 and CDR2: SGHTA and FQGNSA. CDR3 protein: CASSLAPGGSGETQYF. The CDR3 coding sequence is TGTGCCAGCAGCTTAGCGCCTGGTGGGAGCGGGGAGACCCAGTACTTC.

The rearrangement links TRBV5-6 to TRBJ2-1, with D maybe TRBD2 (5 bases). Germline V gene lookup returns CDR1 SGHDT and CDR2 YYEEEE. The CDR3 sequence is 12 residues long. The V and J ends lost 2 bases and 8 bases respectively, with 8 bases between them. For the CDR3, the DNA is TGTGCCAGCAGCTTCGGAGGAGATGAGCAGTTCTTC. Translation gives CASSFGGDEQFF.

The gene calls are TRBV28 and TRBJ1-5; D not certain. V shed 6 bases and J shed 3 bases, with 6 bases lying between them. This CDR3 spans 12 amino acids. The germline gives CDR1 MDHEN, CDR2 SYDVKM. CDR3 in amino acids: CASSPTNQPQHF. In DNA form, the CDR3 reads TGTGCCAGCAGCCCGACCAATCAGCCCCAGCATTTT.

V and J are TRBV3-1 (or the pseudogene TRBV3-2) and TRBJ2-4; a possible D gene is TRBD1 (6 bases). The germline V gene has CDR1 LGHDT and CDR2 YNNKEL (reference sequence). CDR3 length: 13 residues. The germline V and J ends were trimmed by 4 bases and 4 bases, with 8 bases remaining between them. The DNA for the CDR3 is TGTGCCAGCAGCCCGGGACAAAAAAACATTCAGTACTTC. Its protein is CASSPGQKNIQYF.

This clone has only one observation. V and J are TRBV28 and TRBJ1-3; no clear D. The V and J ends lost 9 bases and 0 bases respectively, with 9 bases between them. CDR1 and CDR2 from the germline V gene are MDHEN and SYDVKM. The CDR3 extends over 13 amino acids. CDR3 sequence: CASGVSSGNTIYF. In nucleotides, the CDR3 is TGTGCCAGTGGGGTTTCCTCTGGAAACACCATATATTTT.

V and J are TRBV10-3 and TRBJ2-1, with 9 bases fitting TRBD2. This CDR3 contains 17 residues. J lost 7 bases, V lost 1 base, and 11 bases had no gene match. The V gene's germline CDR1 is ENHRY and CDR2 SYGVKD. The CDR3 nucleotides read TGTGCCATCAGTGAGTTTCATAGCGGGAGCCCGGCTAATGAGCAGTTCTTC. It specifies CAISEFHSGSPANEQFF.

The rearrangement links TRBV11-2 to TRBJ2-3; D unresolved. Germline CDR1 SGHAT, CDR2 FQNNGV. V was shortened by 5 bases and J by 3 bases, with 6 bases between the two germline ends. The CDR3 spans 12 residues. The DNA of the CDR3 is TGTGCCAGCAGCCTAAGTACAGATACGCAGTATTTT. Its protein is CASSLSTDTQYF.

This clone came up once. V and J are TRBV2 and TRBJ2-5; TRBD2 aligns across 10 bases. The junction had 9 bases not matched to a gene; V was cut back by 4 bases and J by 4 bases. Per the germline V gene, CDR1 is SNHLY and CDR2 is FYNNEI. The CDR3 is 16 amino acids. The CDR3 DNA follows: TGTGCCAGCAGTGGGGCTAGCGGGAGACAGGGAGAGACCCAGTACTTC. It translates to CASSGASGRQGETQYF.

This clone was observed a single time. One end of the junction fails to match germline, which may point to a read error. V gene TRBV7-7 combines with J gene TRBJ1-5; D unresolved. This CDR3 is built from 13 residues. CDR1 SSHAT and CDR2 FNYEAQ come from the germline V gene (reference sequence). The CDR3 nucleotides are TGTGCTAGCAGCCCCGGGATGGATCAGCCCCAGCATTTT. Translation: CASSPGMDQPQHF.

Here the CDR3 reads CASRAGSSQETQYF. The CDR3, as DNA: TGCGCCAGCAGGGCTGGTAGCAGTCAAGAGACCCAGTACTTC. The V gene is TRBV5-1, the J gene TRBJ2-5; D remains ambiguous. Germline values: CDR1 SGHRS, CDR2 YFSETQ. The CDR3 totals 14 residues. Trimming took off 5 bases at V and 2 bases at J, with 13 bases between the two ends. The variable domain in full, with the rest retrieved from reference TRBV5-1 and TRBJ2-5, is KAGVTQTPRYLIKTRGQQVTLSCSPISGHRSVSWYQQTPGQGLQFLFEYFSETQRNKGNFPGRFSGRQFSNSRSEMNVSTLELGDSALYLCASRAGSSQETQYFGPGTRLLVL.

The CDR3 sequence is CASSSRLARGVDTQYF. DNA of the CDR3: TGTGCCAGCAGTTCTCGACTAGCGAGGGGGGTAGATACGCAGTATTTT. The rearrangement uses TRBV27 and TRBJ2-3; 8 bases fit TRBD2. Germline V gene data show CDR1 as MNHEY and CDR2 as SMNVEV (reference sequence). The V segment lost 4 bases and the J segment 5 bases; nucleotides outside the gene matches: 11. This CDR3 region has 16 residues.

The chain combines TRBV12-5 with TRBJ1-5, with TRBD1 identical over 7 bases. The CDR3 is made up of 15 amino acids. CDR1 and CDR2 (germline): LGHNT, FRNRAP. V was clipped by 3 bases and J by 1 base; unmatched bases: 3. CDR3 nucleotides: TGTGCTAGTGGTTTTTCACAGGGGAGCAATCAGCCCCAGCATTTT. Amino acid sequence: CASGFSQGSNQPQHF.